This note documents a single TCR beta chain sequence. Its target is unknown. One junction end does not reproduce the germline sequence, and a read error may be involved. The data belong to a study of identical twins. The study's findings and limits: Out-of-frame alpha sequences shared by twins showed excess low generation probability. Out-of-frame TCR alpha sharing observed in monozygotic twins exceeded model estimates.

This CDR3 contains 12 residues. Germline V CDR1 and CDR2: DFQATT, SNEGSKA (reference sequence). TCRdb reprocessed the 5' RACE reads with MiXCR, giving one entry per CDR3 protein. The sample lists some 710,000 distinct CDR3 sequences; around 6% were seen once. The sequencing input was naive T cells sorted from blood. The J gene is TRBJ2-5, the V gene TRBV20-1, with D perhaps TRBD2 (5 bases). The clonotype was recovered from a man aged 18 to 29 in good health. CDR3 sequence: CSTRLVKETQYF. CDR3 DNA sequence: TGCAGTACTAGGCTTGTGAAGGAGACCCAGTACTTC.